This T cell receptor beta chain comes out of a study of T cell responses to AZD1222 COVID-19 vaccine. Points from the study as a whole: There were repertoire samples only from the period after the peak T cell response. Distributed over spike, vaccine-associated CD4 TCRs predominated at 160-218 and 743-854.

Analysis merged second doses at about 4 or about 12 weeks. This clone has at least ten counts. Its target is not known. TCRdb's copy holds only in-frame clones and misses some; the assay was immunoSEQ multiplex PCR. The sample lists 100,000 or so clones, 75% to 95% occurring once. This clonotype was sampled from an adult who received the AZD1222 COVID-19 vaccine. This specimen consisted of peripheral blood, obtained 28 days after the second AZD1222 dose.

CDR3 DNA: TGTGCCACCAGTGATCGACAGGGGCCAAATCAGCCCCAGCATTTT. This gives the protein CATSDRQGPNQPQHF. The chain has TRBV24-1 and TRBJ1-5, with TRBD1 matching 8 bases. The length of the CDR3 is 15 residues. With V trimmed by 3 bases and J by 4 bases, 4 bases remained unmatched. CDR1 KGHDR and CDR2 SFDVKD come from the germline V gene.